These 30 T cell receptor beta chains originate from one sample sequenced in a study of blood T cell repertoires in COVID-19. Libraries were prepared by immunoSEQ multiplex PCR; TCRdb keeps only in-frame clonotypes and omits some of them. The sample shows some 70,000 clones, 70% to 85% of them seen only once. Input material: peripheral blood. The receptors here all came from a man in his sixties with acute or convalescent COVID-19.

V gene TRBV7-8 combines with J gene TRBJ2-7; D remains unclear. There are 16 residues in the CDR3. Germline values: CDR1 SGHVS, CDR2 FQNEAQ. Between the trimmed V and J ends, which lost 5 bases and 5 bases, there was a span of 22 bases. The CDR3 bases are TGTGCCAGCAGCGCAGACCGGGTCCTAGTCAACCACGAGCAGTACTTC. Its translation is CASSADRVLVNHEQYF.

The V and J genes are TRBV30 and TRBJ1-5; the match to TRBD1 covers 9 bases. Germline trimming cut 1 base from V and 7 bases from J; bases unmatched to any gene: 5. The CDR3 runs 14 residues. Germline assignment: CDR1 GTSNPN and CDR2 SVGIG (reference sequence). The chain's CDR3 is CAWSAGQGWQPQHF. As DNA, the CDR3 is TGTGCCTGGAGTGCGGGACAGGGATGGCAGCCCCAGCATTTT.

This clone was found a few times. The rearrangement uses TRBV5-4 and TRBJ2-1, with TRBD1 matching over 7 bases. The trim removed 0 bases at V and 4 bases at J, leaving 4 bases unmatched. This CDR3 region has 15 residues. Germline CDR1 and CDR2: SGHNT and YYREEE (reference sequence). CDR3 nucleotide sequence: TGTGCCAGCAGCTTGGTGGGGACAGCGTACAATGAGCAGTTCTTC. Protein sequence: CASSLVGTAYNEQFF.

The chain has TRBV7-2 and TRBJ1-5, with D uncertain. This CDR3 is built from 13 residues. Deletions cut 5 bases from V and 4 bases from J, with 9 bases between. CDR1 is SGHTA, CDR2 FQGNSA, per germline. CDR3 sequence: CASSPINNQPQHF. CDR3 bases: TGTGCCAGCAGCCCAATCAATAATCAGCCCCAGCATTTT.

CDR3 residues: CASSFSQQGRRDYGYTF. The CDR3 DNA sequence: TGTGCCAGCAGTTTTTCGCAACAGGGAAGGAGAGACTATGGCTACACCTTC. The chain uses TRBV27 and TRBJ1-2; D is perhaps TRBD1 (6 bases). V gave up 3 bases and J gave up 3 bases, with 20 bases separating them. The CDR3 sequence is 17 residues long. The germline V gene has CDR1 MNHEY and CDR2 SMNVEV (reference sequence).

This chain links TRBV11-2 with TRBJ2-7; D is perhaps TRBD1 (5 bases). CDR1 is SGHAT, CDR2 FQNNGV, per germline. Trimming removed 0 bases from V and 6 bases from J, with 9 bases in between. This CDR3 contains 13 residues. This CDR3 is CASSLDLQGEQYF. The CDR3 DNA follows: TGTGCCAGCAGCTTAGATTTGCAGGGCGAGCAGTACTTC.

The chain couples TRBV7-2 to TRBJ2-7; 10 bases are a match to TRBD1. The germline CDR1 and CDR2 sequences are SGHTA and FQGNSA. CDR3 length: 14 amino acids. V shed 4 bases and J 7 bases; nucleotides not matched to a gene: 7. CDR3 protein: CASSSRQGAWEQYF. The CDR3 DNA sequence: TGTGCCAGCAGCTCTAGACAGGGGGCGTGGGAGCAGTACTTC.

The chain employs TRBV19 and TRBJ2-2, with a possible D match to TRBD2 (5 bases). Germline V gives CDR1 LNHDA, CDR2 SQIVND (reference sequence). CDR3 length: 15 amino acids. The V gene lost 1 base and the J gene lost 6 bases, with 12 bases spanning the gap. Here the CDR3 DNA reads TGTGCCAGTAGTATAGCGGTCCGGGGATCCGGGGAGCTGTTTTTT. This codes for CASSIAVRGSGELFF. The whole variable domain, remainder taken from reference TRBV19 and TRBJ2-2, is DGGITQSPKYLFRKEGQNVTLSCEQNLNHDAMYWYRQDPGQGLRLIYYSQIVNDFQKGDIAEGYSVSREKKESFPLTVTSAQKNPTAFYLCASSIAVRGSGELFFGEGSRLTVL.

In its sample, this clone was seen a few times. The rearrangement links TRBV5-1 to TRBJ1-1; D ambiguous. Between the trimmed V and J ends, which lost 1 base and 2 bases, there was a span of 9 bases. The germline V gene encodes CDR1 SGHRS and CDR2 YFSETQ. CDR3 length: 14 amino acids. CDR3 in amino acids: CASSLSPVNTEAFF. The CDR3 bases are TGCGCCAGCAGCTTGTCCCCAGTCAACACTGAAGCTTTCTTT.

The CDR3 reads CASSTLRPAKESRGELFF. Written as DNA, the CDR3 is TGTGCCAGCAGTACCTTGAGGCCAGCGAAGGAAAGTAGGGGCGAACTGTTTTTT. V is TRBV11-2 and J is TRBJ1-4; tentatively, D is TRBD1 (5 bases). The germline V gene has CDR1 SGHAT and CDR2 FQNNGV. The CDR3 sequence is 18 residues long. Trimming left V 6 bases short and J 12 bases short, with 32 bases between.

The V call is TRBV30, the J call TRBJ2-7, with D possibly TRBD1 on 5 matching bases. In germline, CDR1 is GTSNPN, CDR2 SVGIG (reference sequence). CDR3 length: 14 amino acids. V lost 0 bases and J 5 bases, leaving 14 bases between the germline ends. CDR3 residues: CAWSVRQFGNEQYF. As DNA, the CDR3 is TGTGCCTGGAGTGTACGACAGTTTGGGAACGAGCAGTACTTC.

The chain joins TRBV27 to TRBJ1-1; a possible D gene is TRBD1 (6 bases). V lost 3 bases and J lost 1, with 9 bases in between. CDR1 is MNHEY and CDR2 is SMNVEV in the germline V gene (reference sequence). The CDR3 runs 14 residues. CDR3 in DNA: TGTGCCAGCAGTTTGGTACAGGGGAACACTGAAGCTTTCTTT. It specifies CASSLVQGNTEAFF.

The chain recombines TRBV7-9 with TRBJ1-1, with D perhaps matching TRBD1 (5 bases). V lost 4 bases and J 6 bases, leaving 9 bases between the germline ends. Germline values: CDR1 SEHNR, CDR2 FQNEAQ (reference sequence). The CDR3 consists of 12 residues. For the CDR3, the DNA is TGTGCCAGCAGCTCTTCGGGGGCTGAAGCTTTCTTT. Protein product: CASSSSGAEAFF.

This clone was seen only once. The chain carries TRBV3-1 (or the pseudogene TRBV3-2) and TRBJ2-2, with a tentative D call TRBD1 (5 bases). Per the germline V gene, CDR1 is LGHDT and CDR2 is YNNKEL (reference sequence). The CDR3 loop spans 15 amino acids. Trimming left V 3 bases short and J 1 base short, with 9 bases between. In DNA, the CDR3 is TGTGCCAGCAGCCATCAAACAGGGAACACCGGGGAGCTGTTTTTT. Its translation: CASSHQTGNTGELFF.

The chain is built from TRBV6-4 and TRBJ2-3; 11 positions agree with TRBD2. The CDR3 is 16 amino acids. Germline CDR1 and CDR2: MRHNA and SNTAGT. Trimming removed 4 bases from V and 4 bases from J; junction bases left unmatched: 7. CDR3 in amino acids: CASSANSGGAPDTQYF. CDR3 nucleotides: TGTGCCAGCAGTGCCAATAGCGGGGGGGCCCCAGATACGCAGTATTTT.

The DNA for the CDR3 is TGCGCCAGCCGGGAGGGGGCCGGACTTTACTCCTACAATGAGCAGTTCTTC. Its protein product is CASREGAGLYSYNEQFF. J is TRBJ2-1 and V is TRBV5-1; a possible D gene is TRBD2 (8 bases). The CDR3 consists of 17 residues. The germline V and J ends were trimmed by 7 bases and 0 bases, with 20 bases remaining between them. Per germline, CDR1 SGHRS and CDR2 YFSETQ.

This chain links TRBV11-3 with TRBJ2-2; 8 positions agree with TRBD1. Trimming at V came to 1 base and at J to 7 bases, leaving 5 bases not matched to a gene. CDR3 length: 15 amino acids. Germline-derived CDR1 and CDR2 are SGHNT and YENEEA. CDR3 loop: CASSLGGQGVGELFF. In DNA, the CDR3 is TGTGCCAGCAGCTTAGGAGGACAGGGAGTCGGGGAGCTGTTTTTT.

The chain uses TRBV10-2 and TRBJ1-2, with TRBD1 matching 7 bases. Trimming at V came to 2 bases and at J to 8 bases, leaving 11 bases not matched to a gene. There are 15 residues in the CDR3. Germline CDR1 reads WSHSY; CDR2 reads SAAADI. The CDR3 spells CASSERSKGAGGYTF. CDR3 in DNA: TGCGCCAGCAGTGAGCGGTCTAAGGGGGCCGGGGGCTACACCTTC.

The chain joins TRBV15 to TRBJ1-5; 7 positions agree with TRBD1. This CDR3 comprises 15 residues. Losses at the gene ends were 6 bases for V and 4 bases for J; bases not matched to a gene: 9. CDR1 and CDR2 (germline): LNHNV, YYDKDF (reference sequence). CDR3 loop: CATSRGQSANQPQHF. CDR3 nucleotide sequence: TGTGCCACCAGTAGGGGACAGTCCGCTAATCAGCCCCAGCATTTT.

The J gene is TRBJ2-1, the V gene TRBV25-1, with 9 bases lining up with TRBD2. The germline V gene encodes CDR1 MGHDK and CDR2 SYGVNS. Trimming removed 6 bases from V and 0 bases from J; junction bases left unmatched: 3. This CDR3 is built from 15 residues. The CDR3 spells CASRSGGYSYNEQFF. CDR3 coding DNA: TGTGCCAGCAGAAGCGGGGGGTACTCCTACAATGAGCAGTTCTTC.

The chain has TRBV7-6 and TRBJ2-7; 7 bases are a match to TRBD1. The CDR3 sequence is 13 residues long. Germline trimming cut 4 bases from V and 5 bases from J; bases unmatched to any gene: 5. CDR1 and CDR2 from the germline V gene are SGHVS and FNYEAQ. CDR3 sequence reads: CASSSGQGDEQYF. In DNA form, the CDR3 reads TGTGCCAGCAGCTCCGGCCAGGGGGACGAGCAGTACTTC. Full variable domain (remainder filled in from reference TRBV7-6 and TRBJ2-7): GAGVSQSPRYKVTKRGQDVALRCDPISGHVSLYWYRQALGQGPEFLTYFNYEAQQDKSGLPNDRFSAERPEGSISTLTIQRTEQRDSAMYRCASSSGQGDEQYFGPGTRLTVT.

The chain recombines TRBV19 with TRBJ2-1; maybe TRBD2 (7 bases). The CDR3 has 15 residues. The V and J ends lost 4 bases and 2 bases respectively, with 12 bases between them. In germline, CDR1 is LNHDA, CDR2 SQIVND (reference sequence). CDR3 DNA sequence: TGTGCCAGTAGTAGGGGGGGGCTGACCTACAATGAGCAGTTCTTC. Protein product: CASSRGGLTYNEQFF.

The gene calls are TRBV30 and TRBJ2-1; 8 bases map to TRBD2. The germline CDR1 and CDR2 sequences are GTSNPN and SVGIG (reference sequence). With 3 bases clipped from V and 4 bases from J, the junction kept 14 bases outside the gene matches. This CDR3 has 17 residues. This CDR3 is CAWRVDWIAGSYNEQFF. CDR3 in DNA: TGTGCCTGGAGGGTTGACTGGATAGCGGGGTCTTACAATGAGCAGTTCTTC. The complete variable domain, with remaining parts taken from reference TRBV30 and TRBJ2-1, reads SQTIHQWPATLVQPVGSPLSLECTVEGTSNPNLYWYRQAAGRGLQLLFYSVGIGQISSEVPQNLSASRPQDRQFILSSKKLLLSDSGFYLCAWRVDWIAGSYNEQFFGPGTRLTVL.

The chain uses TRBV7-9 and TRBJ1-1; no clear D. Trimming shortened V by 0 bases and J by 1 base, and 9 bases separated the two germline ends. The CDR3 loop spans 15 amino acids. Germline loops: CDR1 SEHNR, CDR2 FQNEAQ (reference sequence). The CDR3 sequence is CASSLAASSNTEAFF. In nucleotides, the CDR3 is TGTGCCAGCAGCTTAGCGGCTTCATCGAACACTGAAGCTTTCTTT.

This clone has a single count. The chain carries TRBV21-1 and TRBJ1-4; TRBD1 is the table's D call, not checked against the DNA. TRBV21-1 is marked as a pseudogene. This CDR3 is built from 15 residues. The CDR3 bases are TGTGCCAGCAGCACGAGGGGGCCGTGGGAGGAAAAACTGTTTTTT. This encodes CASSTRGPWEEKLFF.

The chain employs TRBV27 and TRBJ2-5; D possibly corresponds to TRBD2 (8 bases). The CDR3 is 15 residues long. The germline CDR1 and CDR2 sequences are MNHEY and SMNVEV (reference sequence). The V end was cut by 4 bases, the J end by 4 bases, with 16 bases between. The CDR3 coding sequence is TGTGCCAGCAGTTCCGGGACTAGGGGGCGAGAGACCCAGTACTTC. Residues: CASSSGTRGRETQYF.

CDR3 region: CASRHQTGNGYTF. The CDR3 nucleotides are TGTGCCAGCAGACACCAAACGGGGAATGGCTACACCTTC. The chain has TRBV5-4 and TRBJ1-2; unclear D gene. CDR3 length: 13 residues. Looked up from germline, CDR1 is SGHNT and CDR2 is YYREEE (reference sequence). V lost 5 bases and J 6 bases, leaving 14 bases between the germline ends.

The CDR3, as DNA: TGTGCCAGCAGCTTGGACCAGAATGTTCAGTACTTC. It specifies CASSLDQNVQYF. The rearrangement joins TRBV5-5 to TRBJ2-4; D is ambiguous. CDR3 length equals 12 residues. V gave up 0 bases and J gave up 11 bases, with 9 bases separating them. Germline assignment: CDR1 SGHKS and CDR2 YYEKEE (reference sequence). Drawing the rest from reference TRBV5-5 and TRBJ2-4, the complete variable domain is DAGVTQSPTHLIKTRGQQVTLRCSPISGHKSVSWYQQVLGQGPQFIFQYYEKEERGRGNFPDRFSARQFPNYSSELNVNALLLGDSALYLCASSLDQNVQYFGAGTRLSVL.

CDR3 bases: TGTGCCAGCAGCTTAGGACAGATTGGGACTGAAGCTTTCTTT. Translated, it gives CASSLGQIGTEAFF. This chain connects TRBV7-8 to TRBJ1-1; maybe TRBD1 (5 bases). There are 14 residues in the CDR3. Trimming pared 1 base from V and 5 bases from J, leaving 11 bases between. Germline values: CDR1 SGHVS, CDR2 FQNEAQ.

This clone was counted a few times. The chain uses TRBV21-1 and TRBJ1-5. TRBV21-1 is reported as a pseudogene. This CDR3 has 15 amino acids. CDR3 in amino acids: CASSYGGDSNQPQHF. DNA for the CDR3: TGTGCCAGCAGCTATGGGGGGGATAGCAATCAGCCCCAGCATTTT.